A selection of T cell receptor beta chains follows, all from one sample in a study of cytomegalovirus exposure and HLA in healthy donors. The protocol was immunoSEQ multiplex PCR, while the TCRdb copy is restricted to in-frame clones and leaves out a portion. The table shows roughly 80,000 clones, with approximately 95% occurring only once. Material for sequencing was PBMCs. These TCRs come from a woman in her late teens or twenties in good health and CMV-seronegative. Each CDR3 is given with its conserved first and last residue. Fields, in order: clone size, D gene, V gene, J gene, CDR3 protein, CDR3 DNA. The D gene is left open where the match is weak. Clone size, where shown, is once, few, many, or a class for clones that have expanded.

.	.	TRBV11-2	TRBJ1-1	CASSDLITEAFF	TGTGCCAGCAGCGATCTAATTACTGAAGCTTTCTTT
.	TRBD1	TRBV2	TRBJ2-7	CASSAFRGQGYEQYF	TGTGCCAGCAGTGCCTTTCGTGGACAGGGGTACGAGCAGTACTTC
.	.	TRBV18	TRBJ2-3	CASSTHRVGITDTQYF	TGTGCCAGCTCGACGCACAGGGTAGGAATCACAGATACGCAGTATTTT
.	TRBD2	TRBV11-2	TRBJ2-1	CASRFGGGYNEQFF	TGTGCCAGCAGGTTCGGCGGGGGGTACAATGAGCAGTTCTTC
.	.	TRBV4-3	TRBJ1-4	CASSQDRQPYEKLFF	TGCGCCAGCAGCCAAGATCGACAGCCATATGAAAAACTGTTTTTT
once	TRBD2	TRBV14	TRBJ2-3	CASSLPFRAGGTDTQYF	TGTGCCAGCAGCCTACCGTTTAGAGCGGGAGGAACAGATACGCAGTATTTT
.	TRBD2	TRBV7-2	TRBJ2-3	CASSLIGGATDTQYF	TGTGCCAGCAGCTTAATCGGGGGGGCCACAGATACGCAGTATTTT
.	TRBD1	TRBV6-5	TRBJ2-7	CASSSGGAPYEQYF	TGTGCCAGCAGTTCAGGGGGAGCCCCCTACGAGCAGTACTTC
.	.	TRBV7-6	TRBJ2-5	CASSSQETQYF	TGTGCCAGCAGCTCACAAGAGACCCAGTACTTC
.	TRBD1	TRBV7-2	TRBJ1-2	CASIGRPGQGLYGYTF	TGTGCCAGCATCGGGAGGCCGGGACAGGGTCTCTATGGCTACACCTTC
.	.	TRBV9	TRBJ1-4	CASSDSIINEKLFF	TGTGCCAGCAGCGACAGTATAATTAATGAAAAACTGTTTTTT
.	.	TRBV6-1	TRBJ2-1	CASSQVLNEQFF	TGTGCCAGCAGCCAGGTATTGAATGAGCAGTTCTTC
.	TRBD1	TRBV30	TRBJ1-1	CAWRDDRDRGITEAFF	TGTGCCTGGAGGGACGACCGGGACAGGGGAATCACTGAAGCTTTCTTT
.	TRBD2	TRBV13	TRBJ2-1	CASSPTSGIEQFF	TGTGCCAGCAGCCCGACTAGCGGGATTGAGCAGTTCTTC
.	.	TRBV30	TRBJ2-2	CAWSLFGWNTGELFF	TGTGCCTGGAGTCTTTTCGGGTGGAACACCGGGGAGCTGTTTTTT
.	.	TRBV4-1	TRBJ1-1	CASSQGPRFQMNTEAFF	TGCGCCAGCAGCCAAGGGCCCAGATTTCAAATGAACACTGAAGCTTTCTTT
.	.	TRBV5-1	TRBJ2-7	CASSPVSTSYEQYF	TGCGCCAGCAGCCCTGTATCCACCTCCTACGAGCAGTACTTC
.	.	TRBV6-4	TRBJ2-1	CASSDSLTGNNEQFF	TGTGCCAGCAGTGACTCGCTTACAGGGAACAATGAGCAGTTCTTC